The next 27 T cell receptor beta chains were all read from a single sample in a study of T cell repertoires in cytomegalovirus infection. TCRdb analysed the reads with MiXCR anew, one entry per CDR3 protein. The data contain roughly 920,000 distinct CDR3 sequences, around 31% of them seen just once; the ten biggest clones take up around 15%. Their specific antigens are unknown. The sequenced sample was cultured CD8+ T cells from PBMCs, obtained from culture after CMV antigen stimulation. These receptors originate from a human donor in good health (CMV status not recorded). Some clones in this sample may be carry-over from other donors' samples.

The chain recombines TRBV12-3 or TRBV12-4 with TRBJ2-7; D might be TRBD1 (5 bases). The length of the CDR3 is 14 residues. Trimming cost V 3 bases and J 3 bases, with 12 bases left between them. The CDR3 sequence: CASSFQGRIYEQYF. The DNA of the CDR3 is TGTGCCAGCAGTTTTCAGGGCCGCATCTACGAGCAGTACTTC.

This chain links TRBV5-1 with TRBJ1-1, with D possibly TRBD1 on 5 matching bases. The CDR3 is 17 residues long. Trimming pared 4 bases from V and 1 base from J, leaving 20 bases between. Germline lookup yields CDR1 SGHRS and CDR2 YFSETQ. DNA of the CDR3: TGCGCCAGCAGCCTACACAACTTGGGGCTGAAGAACACTGAAGCTTTCTTT. As protein: CASSLHNLGLKNTEAFF.

The rearrangement joins TRBV10-1 to TRBJ2-2; TRBD1 or TRBD2 may be the D gene (6 bases each). The V and J ends lost 6 bases and 5 bases respectively, with 10 bases between them. The germline CDR1 and CDR2 sequences are WNHNN and SYGVQD (reference sequence). The CDR3 is made up of 13 amino acids. The CDR3 spells CASREGGTGELFF. The CDR3 DNA is TGCGCCAGCAGAGAGGGGGGAACCGGGGAGCTGTTTTTT.

As for this clonotype: At one of its ends the junction is not consistent with the germline gene, which may arise from a read error. The V gene is TRBV7-9, the J gene TRBJ1-4, with D possibly TRBD1 on 5 matching bases. This CDR3 has 15 residues. The germline gives CDR1 SEHNR, CDR2 FQNEAQ (reference sequence). The CDR3 loop is CVSSLPQGTNEKLFF. CDR3 bases: TGTGTCAGCAGCCTCCCCCAGGGCACTAATGAAAAACTGTTTTTT.

The chain employs TRBV7-6 and TRBJ1-5; TRBD1 might be the D (5 bases). V gave up 1 base and J gave up 7 bases, with 11 bases separating them. This CDR3 spans 14 amino acids. From germline, CDR1 is SGHVS and CDR2 FNYEAQ. CDR3 loop: CASSLVLGGQPQHF. The CDR3 DNA is TGTGCCAGCAGCTTAGTGCTTGGGGGACAGCCCCAGCATTTT.

The chain carries TRBV18 and TRBJ2-7, with D possibly TRBD1 on 6 matching bases. Trimming stripped 3 bases from V and 6 bases from J, with 21 bases between. CDR3 size: 16 residues. Germline-derived CDR1 and CDR2 are KGHSH and LQKENI. This chain's CDR3 is CASSPSGEVFLSEQYF. The CDR3 nucleotides are TGTGCCAGCTCACCTTCAGGGGAAGTCTTTTTGAGCGAGCAGTACTTC. The complete variable domain, with remaining parts taken from reference TRBV18 and TRBJ2-7, reads NAGVMQNPRHLVRRRGQEARLRCSPMKGHSHVYWYRQLPEEGLKFMVYLQKENIIDESGMPKERFSAEFPKEGPSILRIQQVVRGDSAAYFCASSPSGEVFLSEQYFGPGTRLTVT.

This clonotype occurred many times. V is TRBV12-3 or TRBV12-4 and J is TRBJ2-5; 8 bases line up with TRBD1. Unmatched junction bases numbered 6, after V lost 1 base and J lost 5 bases. This CDR3 spans 15 amino acids. CDR3 nucleotide sequence: TGTGCCAGCAGTTTAGGGACAGGGTGGGGGGAGACCCAGTACTTC. This encodes CASSLGTGWGETQYF.

V gene TRBV19 combines with J gene TRBJ1-1; 8 bases match TRBD1. The J segment lost 3 bases and the V segment lost 4 bases, leaving 7 bases of the junction unmatched. The length of the CDR3 is 15 residues. CDR1 and CDR2 from the germline V gene are LNHDA and SQIVND (reference sequence). DNA for the CDR3: TGTGCCAGTAGTACGGACAGGGTCCGGGACACTGAAGCTTTCTTT. Its translation is CASSTDRVRDTEAFF.

This clonotype was observed many times. V gene TRBV28 combines with J gene TRBJ1-5; unclear D gene. Trimming removed 3 bases from V and 2 bases from J, with 5 bases in between. CDR1 is MDHEN, CDR2 SYDVKM, per germline. The CDR3 is 13 residues long. The CDR3 loop reads CASSFQGNQPQHF. As DNA, the CDR3 is TGTGCCAGCAGTTTTCAAGGCAATCAGCCCCAGCATTTT.

Notes on this clonotype: A read error may explain this, as a much larger clone is one base away. This chain joins TRBV7-6 and TRBJ2-1; a weak D match, TRBD1 (6 bases). Germline assignment: CDR1 SGHVS and CDR2 FNYEAQ. The CDR3 runs 15 residues. The CDR3 DNA reads as TGTGTCAGCAGCTTAGATCCAGGGGAATACAATGAGCAGTTCTTC. Translating it yields CVSSLDPGEYNEQFF.

The chain joins TRBV27 to TRBJ1-6; D gene uncertain. The CDR3 spans 16 residues. Germline V gene lookup returns CDR1 MNHEY and CDR2 SMNVEV (reference sequence). V was shortened by 6 bases and J by 3 bases, with 15 bases between the two germline ends. The CDR3 reads CASRRAAGGYNSPLHF. The DNA for the CDR3 is TGTGCCAGCAGGAGGGCCGCCGGTGGCTATAATTCACCCCTCCACTTT.

This sequence joins TRBV5-4 and TRBJ2-7; tentatively, D is TRBD2 (5 bases). V lost 5 bases, J lost 0 bases, and 27 bases lay in between. The CDR3 is 19 residues long. The germline V gene encodes CDR1 SGHNT and CDR2 YYREEE (reference sequence). The CDR3 DNA is TGTGCCAGCAGTCGCCGCGACCGGGATAAGGTTCGGGGCTCCTACGAGCAGTACTTC. Translated: CASSRRDRDKVRGSYEQYF.

The chain is built from TRBV28 and TRBJ2-7; 7 bases line up with TRBD1. The CDR3 length is 15 residues. Germline CDR1 reads MDHEN; CDR2 reads SYDVKM. V lost 3 bases and J lost 0; bases outside the gene matches: 5. In DNA, the CDR3 is TGTGCCAGCAGTTTGAAGACAGGGAGCTCCTACGAGCAGTACGTC. Its protein product is CASSLKTGSSYEQYV.

The DNA for the CDR3 is TGTGCCAGCAGCCAAGTGGCGGGCTGGTACTATGGCTACACCTTC. It yields the protein CASSQVAGWYYGYTF. The gene calls are TRBV14 and TRBJ1-2; no clear D gene. CDR1 and CDR2 from the germline V gene are SGHDN and FVKESK. Deletions cut 1 base from V and 3 bases from J, with 12 bases between. CDR3 length: 15 amino acids.

This sequence joins TRBV6-1 and TRBJ2-7; D is uncertain. In germline, CDR1 is MNHNS, CDR2 SASEGT. The CDR3 sequence is 13 residues long. V dropped 3 bases and J dropped 2 bases, with 8 bases sitting between them. The CDR3 sequence is CASSDPGAYEQYV. CDR3 DNA: TGTGCCAGCAGTGACCCTGGTGCCTACGAGCAGTACGTC.

There are a few counts of this clonotype. This chain links TRBV5-4 with TRBJ1-2; D remains unclear. Trimming stripped 0 bases from V and 1 base from J, with 7 bases between. Per germline, CDR1 SGHNT and CDR2 YYREEE (reference sequence). The CDR3 runs 14 residues. CDR3 protein: CASSLVTRNYGYTF. In DNA, the CDR3 is TGTGCCAGCAGCTTGGTCACCCGTAACTATGGCTACACCTTC.

This chain uses TRBV11-2 with TRBJ1-1; a possible D gene is TRBD1 (5 bases). Deletions cut 1 base from V and 7 bases from J, with 10 bases between. The germline V gene encodes CDR1 SGHAT and CDR2 FQNNGV. The CDR3 has 13 amino acids. As DNA, the CDR3 is TGTGCCAGCAGCTTAGGGGCAGGGATTGAAGCTTTCTTT. It specifies CASSLGAGIEAFF. Full variable domain (outside the CDR3, taken from reference TRBV11-2 and TRBJ1-1): EAGVAQSPRYKIIEKRQSVAFWCNPISGHATLYWYQQILGQGPKLLIQFQNNGVVDDSQLPKDRFSAERLKGVDSTLKIQPAKLEDSAVYLCASSLGAGIEAFFGQGTRLTVV.

This clonotype was seen a handful of times. This chain links TRBV7-9 with TRBJ1-1; D gene uncertain. V was pared by 3 bases and J by 6 bases, with 11 bases between. The CDR3 spans 13 residues. The V gene's germline CDR1 is SEHNR and CDR2 FQNEAQ (reference sequence). Written as DNA, the CDR3 is TGTGCCAGCAGCTTTCCGGAAGCGGCTGAAGCTTTCTTT. Translated, it gives CASSFPEAAEAFF.

The sample holds one count of this clonotype. This chain uses TRBV27 with TRBJ2-1; TRBD1 aligns across 7 bases. The CDR3 length is 15 residues. CDR1 is MNHEY and CDR2 is SMNVEV in the germline V gene (reference sequence). V dropped 5 bases and J dropped 3; count of bases not matched to a gene: 7. CDR3 in amino acids: CASSQGQAYYNEQFF. The CDR3 region has the DNA TGTGCCAGCAGTCAAGGACAGGCTTACTACAATGAGCAGTTCTTC.

In this sample, this clonotype turned up many times. The CDR3 sequence: CASSLTGGPYNEQFF. The CDR3 DNA follows: TGTGCCAGCAGCCTGACTGGGGGCCCATACAATGAGCAGTTCTTC. The J gene is TRBJ2-1, the V gene TRBV7-6; D is possibly TRBD1 (6 bases). With 5 bases removed from V and 4 bases from J, the gap between germline ends came to 15 bases. The CDR3 sequence is 15 residues long. Germline V gene lookup returns CDR1 SGHVS and CDR2 FNYEAQ.

This rearrangement joins TRBV3-1 to TRBJ2-5; weak D call: TRBD1 (6 bases). The CDR3 is made up of 13 amino acids. Germline loops: CDR1 LGHDT, CDR2 YNNKEL (reference sequence). The V gene lost 3 bases and the J gene lost 3 bases, with 8 bases spanning the gap. In DNA, the CDR3 is TGTGCCAGCAGCCACCGGACAGAAGAGACCCAGTACTTC. The encoded protein is CASSHRTEETQYF.

The chain recombines TRBV6-6 with TRBJ1-1, with a possible D match to TRBD1 (5 bases). The CDR3 consists of 16 residues. CDR1 and CDR2 from the germline V gene are MNHNY and SVGAGI (reference sequence). Trimming cost V 2 bases and J 1 base, with 14 bases left between them. CDR3 in DNA: TGTGCCAGCAGTTACCCCTTAGGGGTTAAGAACACTGAAGCTTTCTTT. Amino acids: CASSYPLGVKNTEAFF.

V is TRBV27 and J is TRBJ1-1; D is uncertain. The CDR3 spans 18 residues. The V gene lost 1 base and the J gene lost 0 bases, with 18 bases spanning the gap. Germline CDR1 MNHEY, CDR2 SMNVEV (reference sequence). CDR3 sequence: CASSLFAGTNQMNTEAFF. DNA of the CDR3: TGTGCCAGCAGTTTATTCGCCGGAACCAATCAAATGAACACTGAAGCTTTCTTT.

In this sample, this clonotype turned up a few times. V is TRBV19 and J is TRBJ2-5; D gene ambiguous. There are 13 residues in the CDR3. Trimming took 2 bases from V and 5 from J, leaving 9 bases between them. Germline V lookup: CDR1 LNHDA, CDR2 SQIVND (reference sequence). CDR3 amino acids: CASSIWDTETQYF. The CDR3, as DNA: TGTGCCAGTAGTATATGGGATACCGAGACCCAGTACTTC.

The V call is TRBV6-4, the J call TRBJ2-1, with D tentatively TRBD2 (6 bases). Germline CDR1 and CDR2: MRHNA and SNTAGT. CDR3 length: 14 residues. Trimming stripped 3 bases from V and 8 bases from J, with 14 bases between. DNA for the CDR3: TGTGCCAGCAGTGATTCGGGGGACGGGGATGAGCAGTTCTTC. It encodes CASSDSGDGDEQFF.

In its sample, this clonotype was seen many times. The chain uses TRBV7-9 and TRBJ2-2; 9 bases match TRBD1. CDR3 length: 16 amino acids. The V gene end was trimmed by 3 bases and the J gene end by 5 bases; junction bases not matched to a gene: 7. From germline, CDR1 is SEHNR and CDR2 FQNEAQ (reference sequence). The CDR3, as DNA: TGTGCCAGCAGCTTCCGAAGACAGGGGGGTACCGGGGAGCTGTTTTTT. Its translation is CASSFRRQGGTGELFF.

The V and J genes are TRBV25-1 and TRBJ1-2; D uncertain. Between the trimmed V and J ends, which lost 2 bases and 5 bases, there was a span of 21 bases. Germline V gene data show CDR1 as MGHDK and CDR2 as SYGVNS. The CDR3 length is 17 residues. The CDR3 DNA reads as TGTGCCAGCAGTGAAATAGAGGTGGGAGGCCCTTGGTATGGCTACACCTTC. Residues: CASSEIEVGGPWYGYTF.